This entry lists 11 T cell receptor beta chains sequenced from one sample in a study of Ad26.COV2.S vaccination and SARS-CoV-2 variants. Repertoires were generated with immunoSEQ multiplex PCR, while TCRdb's copy carries only in-frame clones and drops some. The sample holds roughly 500,000 clones; around 88% are singletons and the top ten take roughly 12%. Treatment defined: 15 to 20 received Ad26.COV2.S at low or high dose, single or two shots; roughly five received placebo; per-sample allocation not given. Day 63 after the first injection of vaccine or placebo was the sampling time. This material consisted of peripheral blood, taken in a trial of Ad26.COV2.S vaccine versus placebo. Receptors were obtained from a person aged 18-60 years who received the Ad26.COV2.S COVID-19 vaccine or a placebo.

The chain recombines TRBV19 with TRBJ2-3, with TRBD2 matching over 16 bases. Trimming cost V 7 bases and J 5 bases; bases outside gene matches: 3. There are 15 residues in the CDR3. In germline, CDR1 is LNHDA, CDR2 SQIVND (reference sequence). The CDR3 here is CASIGTSGGEDTQYF. In DNA form, the CDR3 reads TGTGCCAGTATCGGGACTAGCGGGGGGGAAGATACGCAGTATTTT.

This chain links TRBV19 with TRBJ2-2, with 7 bases matching TRBD1. Per germline, CDR1 LNHDA and CDR2 SQIVND (reference sequence). This CDR3 region has 13 residues. Losses at the gene ends were 10 bases for V and 3 bases for J; bases not matched to a gene: 5. This CDR3 is CATPGTDTGELFF. In nucleotides, the CDR3 is TGTGCCACCCCCGGGACAGACACCGGGGAGCTGTTTTTT.

This clone was found once. The identical CDR3 is also encoded by other nucleotide sequences in the sample. The rearrangement links TRBV20-1 to TRBJ2-7; 9 bases agree with TRBD2. The V gene's germline CDR1 is DFQATT and CDR2 SNEGSKA (reference sequence). Germline trimming cut 3 bases from V and 3 bases from J; bases unmatched to any gene: 9. The length of the CDR3 is 15 residues. The CDR3, as DNA: TGCAGTGCTAGTCCCCCGCGAGCGGGAGGCTACGAGCAGTACTTC. Its protein is CSASPPRAGGYEQYF.

Comments on this clone: Other DNA sequences within the sample encode an identical CDR3. V and J are TRBV12-3 or TRBV12-4 and TRBJ1-1; possibly TRBD1 for D (5 bases). Trimming shortened V by 3 bases and J by 5 bases, and 7 bases separated the two germline ends. This CDR3 is built from 12 residues. CDR3 in amino acids: CASSFGGTEAFF. CDR3 sequence (DNA): TGTGCCAGCAGTTTCGGGGGTACTGAAGCTTTCTTT.

This chain joins TRBV7-3 and TRBJ2-1, with unresolved D. The CDR3 has 17 residues. The V gene lost 3 bases and the J gene lost 6 bases, with 21 bases spanning the gap. Germline CDR1 is SGHTA and CDR2 is FQGTGA. This CDR3 reads CASSFIPAGPFGNEQFF. For the CDR3, the DNA is TGTGCCAGCAGCTTTATCCCCGCCGGGCCTTTCGGCAATGAGCAGTTCTTC.

This chain links TRBV24-1 with TRBJ2-2; 8 bases fit TRBD2. The CDR3 runs 19 residues. J was trimmed by 0 bases and V by 3 bases; bases with no gene match: 11. From germline, CDR1 is KGHDR and CDR2 SFDVKD. CDR3 residues: CATSDRPSTGGANTGELFF. The CDR3 DNA is TGTGCCACCAGTGATAGGCCCTCGACCGGGGGGGCGAACACCGGGGAGCTGTTTTTT.

DNA for the CDR3: TGTGCCAGCAGCTTAGTCAGGGGTGAGCAGTTCTTC. This codes for CASSLVRGEQFF. The chain employs TRBV11-3 and TRBJ2-1; possible D gene TRBD1, 6 bases. The CDR3 is 12 residues long. The V end was cut by 1 base, the J end by 9 bases, with 7 bases between. Germline V CDR1 and CDR2: SGHNT, YENEEA.

The chain uses TRBV11-3 and TRBJ2-2, with 9 bases identical to TRBD1. Trimming cost V 3 bases and J 3 bases; bases outside gene matches: 2. The CDR3 is 15 residues long. The germline V gene encodes CDR1 SGHNT and CDR2 YENEEA. The CDR3 DNA is TGTGCCAGCAGCTTCGACAGGGGGGACACCGGGGAGCTGTTTTTT. Translated: CASSFDRGDTGELFF.

This chain connects TRBV5-1 to TRBJ1-2; D is undetermined. CDR3 size: 14 residues. Germline lookup yields CDR1 SGHRS and CDR2 YFSETQ. V lost 0 bases, J lost 7 bases, and 13 bases lay in between. In DNA form, the CDR3 reads TGCGCCAGCAGCTTGGGGGCAGGACTCTCTGGCTACACCTTC. It codes for CASSLGAGLSGYTF.

The chain uses TRBV14 and TRBJ2-7, with D uncertain. CDR1 is SGHDN, CDR2 FVKESK, per germline. This CDR3 region has 13 residues. The V and J ends lost 4 bases and 2 bases respectively, with 9 bases between them. Here the CDR3 reads CASSPTAPYEQYF. CDR3 DNA sequence: TGTGCCAGCAGCCCAACCGCCCCCTACGAGCAGTACTTC.

This rearrangement joins TRBV6-5 to TRBJ1-2; D is possibly TRBD1 (6 bases). CDR1 is MNHEY, CDR2 SVGAGI, per germline. The CDR3 sequence is 14 residues long. V was clipped by 7 bases and J by 3 bases, with 15 bases between them. CDR3 sequence: CASTSAGEDYGYTF. The CDR3 DNA is TGTGCCAGCACCTCGGCAGGGGAAGACTATGGCTACACCTTC.